Described below is a single TCR beta chain sequence and its context. Its matching antigen is unknown. V gave up 0 bases and J gave up 5 bases; unmatched junction bases: 12. Per germline, CDR1 SQVTM and CDR2 ANQGSEA. The CDR3 loop spans 17 amino acids. TCRdb's copy holds only in-frame clones and misses some; the assay was immunoSEQ multiplex PCR. The profile shows roughly 150,000 clones, about 93% of them singletons. This entry comes from a study of T cell responses to AZD1222 COVID-19 vaccine. General observations from the study: Scientists sampled the repertoires only once the peak T cell response had passed.

The material sequenced was peripheral blood, taken on day 0 of AZD1222 vaccination. The rearrangement uses TRBV29-1 and TRBJ2-5; TRBD2 agrees at 10 bases. The TCR was taken from an adult in good health. The CDR3 DNA reads as TGCAGCGTTGAAGATGGTCGCGCTAGCGGGAGTGAGGAGACCCAGTACTTC. Translation gives CSVEDGRASGSEETQYF.